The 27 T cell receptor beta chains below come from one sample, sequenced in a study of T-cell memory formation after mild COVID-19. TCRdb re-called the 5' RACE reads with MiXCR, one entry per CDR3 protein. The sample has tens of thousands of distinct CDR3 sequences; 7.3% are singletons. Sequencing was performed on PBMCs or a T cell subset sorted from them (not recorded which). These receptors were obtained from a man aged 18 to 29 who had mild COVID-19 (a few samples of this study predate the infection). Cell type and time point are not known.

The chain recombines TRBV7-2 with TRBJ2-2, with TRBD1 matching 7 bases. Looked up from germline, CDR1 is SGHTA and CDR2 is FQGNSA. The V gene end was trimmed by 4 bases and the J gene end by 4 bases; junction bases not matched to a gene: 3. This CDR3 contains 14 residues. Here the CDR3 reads CASSYRGGTGELFF. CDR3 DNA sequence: TGTGCCAGCAGCTACAGGGGTGGCACCGGGGAGCTGTTTTTT.

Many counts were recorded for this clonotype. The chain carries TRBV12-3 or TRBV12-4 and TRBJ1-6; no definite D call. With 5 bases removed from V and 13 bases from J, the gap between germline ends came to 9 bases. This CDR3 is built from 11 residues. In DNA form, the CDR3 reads TGTGCCAGCAGTGCCTTTGGCCCCCTCCACTTT. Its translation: CASSAFGPLHF.

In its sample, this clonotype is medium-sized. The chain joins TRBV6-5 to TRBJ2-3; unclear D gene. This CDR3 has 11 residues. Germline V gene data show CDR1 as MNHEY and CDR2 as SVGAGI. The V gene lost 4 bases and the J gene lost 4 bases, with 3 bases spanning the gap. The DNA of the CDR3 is TGTGCCAGCAGTTTGTCAGATACGCAGTATTTT. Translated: CASSLSDTQYF.

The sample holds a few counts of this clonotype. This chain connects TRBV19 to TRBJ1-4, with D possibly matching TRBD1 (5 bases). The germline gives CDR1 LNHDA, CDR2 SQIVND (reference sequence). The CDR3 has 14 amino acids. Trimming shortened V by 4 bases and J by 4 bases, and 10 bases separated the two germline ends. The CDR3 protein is CASSSRQYNEKLFF. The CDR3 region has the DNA TGTGCCAGTAGTAGTCGACAGTATAATGAAAAACTGTTTTTT.

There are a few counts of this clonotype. CDR3 nucleotides: TGTGCCAGCAGTCCCTCCCGGGACAAGAGTTGGAATGAGCAGTTCTTC. Its translation: CASSPSRDKSWNEQFF. The V gene is TRBV27, the J gene TRBJ2-1; the D gene is possibly TRBD1 (6 bases). The germline V and J ends were trimmed by 5 bases and 7 bases, with 21 bases remaining between them. This CDR3 has 16 amino acids. In germline, CDR1 is MNHEY, CDR2 SMNVEV (reference sequence).

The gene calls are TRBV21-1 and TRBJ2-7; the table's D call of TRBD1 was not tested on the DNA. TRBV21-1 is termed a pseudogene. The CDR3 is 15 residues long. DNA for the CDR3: TGTGCCAGCAGCATGAGGTGGGGCAGAGCCTACGAGCAGTACGTC. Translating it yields CASSMRWGRAYEQYV.

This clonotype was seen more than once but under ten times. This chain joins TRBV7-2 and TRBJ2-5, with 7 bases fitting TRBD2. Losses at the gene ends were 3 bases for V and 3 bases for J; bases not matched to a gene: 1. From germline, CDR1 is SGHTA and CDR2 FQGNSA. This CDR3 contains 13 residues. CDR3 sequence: CASSFGTKETQYF. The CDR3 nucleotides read TGTGCCAGCAGCTTTGGGACTAAAGAGACCCAGTACTTC.

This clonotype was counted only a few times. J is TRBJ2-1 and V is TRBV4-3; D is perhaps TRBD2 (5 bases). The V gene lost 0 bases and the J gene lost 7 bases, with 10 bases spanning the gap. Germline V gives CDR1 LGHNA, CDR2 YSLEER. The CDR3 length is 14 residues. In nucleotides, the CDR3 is TGCGCCAGCAGCCAAGATAGTTGGGAGAATGAGCAGTTCTTC. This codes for CASSQDSWENEQFF.

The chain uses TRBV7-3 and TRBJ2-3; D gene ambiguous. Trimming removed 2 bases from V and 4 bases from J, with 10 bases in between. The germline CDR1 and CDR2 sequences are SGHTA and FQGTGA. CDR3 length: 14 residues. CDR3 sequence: CASSLEGHSDTQYF. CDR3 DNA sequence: TGTGCCAGCAGCTTAGAAGGGCATTCAGATACGCAGTATTTT. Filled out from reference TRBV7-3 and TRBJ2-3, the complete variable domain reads GAGVSQTPSNKVTEKGKYVELRCDPISGHTALYWYRQSLGQGPEFLIYFQGTGAADDSGLPNDRFFAVRPEGSVSTLKIQRTERGDSAVYLCASSLEGHSDTQYFGPGTRLTVL.

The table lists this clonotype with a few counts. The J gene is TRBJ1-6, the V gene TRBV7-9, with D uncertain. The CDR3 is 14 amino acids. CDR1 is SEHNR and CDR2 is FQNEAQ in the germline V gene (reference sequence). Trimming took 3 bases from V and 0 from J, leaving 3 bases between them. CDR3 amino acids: CASSLSSYNSPLHF. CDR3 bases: TGTGCCAGCAGCTTGAGCTCCTATAATTCACCCCTCCACTTT.

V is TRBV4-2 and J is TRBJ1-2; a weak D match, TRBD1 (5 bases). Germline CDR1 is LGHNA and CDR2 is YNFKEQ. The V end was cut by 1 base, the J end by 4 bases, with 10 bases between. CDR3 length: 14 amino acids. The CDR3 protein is CASSQGSDSYGYTF. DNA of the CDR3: TGTGCCAGCAGCCAAGGGTCCGACAGCTATGGCTACACCTTC.

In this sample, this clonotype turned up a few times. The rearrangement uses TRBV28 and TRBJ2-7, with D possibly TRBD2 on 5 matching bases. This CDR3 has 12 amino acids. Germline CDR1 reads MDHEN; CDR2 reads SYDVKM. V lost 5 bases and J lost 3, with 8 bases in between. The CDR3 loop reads CASSLRGYEQYV. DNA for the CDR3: TGTGCCAGCAGTCTACGGGGCTACGAGCAGTACGTC.

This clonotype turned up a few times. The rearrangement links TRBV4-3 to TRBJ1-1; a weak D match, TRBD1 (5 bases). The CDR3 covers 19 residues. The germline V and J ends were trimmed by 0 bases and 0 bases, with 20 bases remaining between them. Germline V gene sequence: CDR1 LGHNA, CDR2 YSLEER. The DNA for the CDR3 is TGCGCCAGCAGCCAAGATATATTAGGGTCCGACAGCTTGAACACTGAAGCTTTCTTT. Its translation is CASSQDILGSDSLNTEAFF.

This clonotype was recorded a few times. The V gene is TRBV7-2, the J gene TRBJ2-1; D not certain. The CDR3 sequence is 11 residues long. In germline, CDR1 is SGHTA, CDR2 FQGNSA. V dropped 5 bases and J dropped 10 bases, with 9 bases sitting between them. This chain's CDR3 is CASSVRVEQFF. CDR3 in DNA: TGTGCCAGCAGCGTTCGGGTCGAGCAGTTCTTC. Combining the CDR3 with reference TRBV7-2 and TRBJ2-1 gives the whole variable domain GAGVSQSPSNKVTEKGKDVELRCDPISGHTALYWYRQSLGQGLEFLIYFQGNSAPDKSGLPSDRFSAERTGGSVSTLTIQRTQQEDSAVYLCASSVRVEQFFGPGTRLTVL.

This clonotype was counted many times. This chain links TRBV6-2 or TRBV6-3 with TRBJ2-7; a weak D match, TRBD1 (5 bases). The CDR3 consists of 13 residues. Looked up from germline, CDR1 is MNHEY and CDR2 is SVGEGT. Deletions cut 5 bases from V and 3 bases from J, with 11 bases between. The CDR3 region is CASSKDKVYEQYF. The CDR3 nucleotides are TGTGCCAGCAGTAAGGACAAGGTCTACGAGCAGTACTTC.

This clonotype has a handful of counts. The CDR3 DNA follows: TGTGCCAGCAGTTCAGTTAGGACTAGCGGGGGGCCCAAGGGGGAGCTGTTTTTT. Protein sequence: CASSSVRTSGGPKGELFF. The J gene is TRBJ2-2, the V gene TRBV6-5, with TRBD2 matching 14 bases. The junction had 12 bases not matched to a gene; V was cut back by 4 bases and J by 8 bases. This CDR3 is built from 18 residues. Germline CDR1 reads MNHEY; CDR2 reads SVGAGI.

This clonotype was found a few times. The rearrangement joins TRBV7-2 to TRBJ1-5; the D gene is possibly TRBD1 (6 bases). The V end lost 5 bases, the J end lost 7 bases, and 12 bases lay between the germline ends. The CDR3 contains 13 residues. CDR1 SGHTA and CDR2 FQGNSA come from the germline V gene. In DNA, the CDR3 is TGTGCCAGCAGCCCCCATACAGGGCAGCCCCAGCATTTT. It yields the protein CASSPHTGQPQHF.

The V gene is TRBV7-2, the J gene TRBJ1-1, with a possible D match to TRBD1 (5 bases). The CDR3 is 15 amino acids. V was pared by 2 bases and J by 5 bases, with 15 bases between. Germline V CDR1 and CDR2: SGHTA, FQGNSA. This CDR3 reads CASSLSLGRGTEAFF. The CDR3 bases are TGTGCCAGCAGCTTAAGTCTGGGGCGAGGGACTGAAGCTTTCTTT.

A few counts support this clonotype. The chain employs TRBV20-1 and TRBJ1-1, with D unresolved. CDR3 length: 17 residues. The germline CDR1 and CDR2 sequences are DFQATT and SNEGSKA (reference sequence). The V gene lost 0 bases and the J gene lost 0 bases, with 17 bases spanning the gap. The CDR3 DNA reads TGCAGTGCTAGAGATATCCGTTCTGGCGGGTTGAACACTGAAGCTTTCTTT. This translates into CSARDIRSGGLNTEAFF.

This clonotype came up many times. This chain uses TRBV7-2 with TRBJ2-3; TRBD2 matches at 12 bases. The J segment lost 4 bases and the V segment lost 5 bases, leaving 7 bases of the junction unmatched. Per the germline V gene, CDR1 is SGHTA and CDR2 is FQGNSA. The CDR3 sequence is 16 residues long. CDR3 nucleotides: TGTGCCAGCAGCCGGACCTCTAGCGGGGGGGCAGATACGCAGTATTTT. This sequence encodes CASSRTSSGGADTQYF.

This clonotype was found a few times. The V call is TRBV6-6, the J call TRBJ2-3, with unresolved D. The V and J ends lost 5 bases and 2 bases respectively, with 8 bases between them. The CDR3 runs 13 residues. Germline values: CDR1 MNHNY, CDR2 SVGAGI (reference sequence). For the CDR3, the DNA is TGTGCCAGCAGTCTTAGATACACAGATACGCAGTATTTT. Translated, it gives CASSLRYTDTQYF.

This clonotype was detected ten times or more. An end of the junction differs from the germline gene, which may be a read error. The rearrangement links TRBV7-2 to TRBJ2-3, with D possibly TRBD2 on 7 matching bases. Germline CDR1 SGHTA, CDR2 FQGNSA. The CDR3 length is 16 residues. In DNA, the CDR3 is TGTGCCAGCAGCTCCGGGGCGGGGGCTAGCACATATACGCAGTATTTT. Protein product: CASSSGAGASTYTQYF.

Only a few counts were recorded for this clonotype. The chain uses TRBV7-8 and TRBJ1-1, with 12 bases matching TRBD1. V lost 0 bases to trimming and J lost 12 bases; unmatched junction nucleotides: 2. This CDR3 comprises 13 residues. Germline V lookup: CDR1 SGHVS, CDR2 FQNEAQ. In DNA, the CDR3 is TGTGCCAGCAGCTTAGCGGGACAGGGGGCGTCTTTCTTT. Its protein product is CASSLAGQGASFF.

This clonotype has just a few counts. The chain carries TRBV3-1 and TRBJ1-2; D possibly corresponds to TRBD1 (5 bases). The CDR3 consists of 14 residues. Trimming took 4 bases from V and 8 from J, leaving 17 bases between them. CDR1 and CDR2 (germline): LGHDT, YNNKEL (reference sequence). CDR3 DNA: TGTGCCAGCAGCCCGCGAAGCGAGGGGAGCGGCTACACCTTC. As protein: CASSPRSEGSGYTF.

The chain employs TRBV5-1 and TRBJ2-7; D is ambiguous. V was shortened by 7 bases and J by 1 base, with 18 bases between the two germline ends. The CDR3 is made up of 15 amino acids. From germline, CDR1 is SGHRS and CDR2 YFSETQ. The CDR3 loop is CASDPGGSLSYEQYF. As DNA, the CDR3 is TGCGCCAGCGATCCTGGTGGAAGTTTATCCTACGAGCAGTACTTC. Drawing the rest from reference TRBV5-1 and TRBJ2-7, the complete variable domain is KAGVTQTPRYLIKTRGQQVTLSCSPISGHRSVSWYQQTPGQGLQFLFEYFSETQRNKGNFPGRFSGRQFSNSRSEMNVSTLELGDSALYLCASDPGGSLSYEQYFGPGTRLTVT.

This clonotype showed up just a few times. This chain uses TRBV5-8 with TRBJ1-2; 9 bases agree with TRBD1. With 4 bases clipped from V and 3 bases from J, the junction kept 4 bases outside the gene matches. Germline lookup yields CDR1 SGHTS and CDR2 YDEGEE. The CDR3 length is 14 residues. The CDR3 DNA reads TGTGCCAGCAGCGGTAGACAGGGGGACTATGGCTACACCTTC. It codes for CASSGRQGDYGYTF.

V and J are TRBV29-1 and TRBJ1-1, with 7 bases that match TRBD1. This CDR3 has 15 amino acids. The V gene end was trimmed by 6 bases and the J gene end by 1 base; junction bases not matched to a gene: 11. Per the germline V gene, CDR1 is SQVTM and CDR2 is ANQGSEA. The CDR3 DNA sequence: TGCAGCGTCCTAGACAGGGTGAGGCCGAACACTGAAGCTTTCTTT. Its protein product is CSVLDRVRPNTEAFF.